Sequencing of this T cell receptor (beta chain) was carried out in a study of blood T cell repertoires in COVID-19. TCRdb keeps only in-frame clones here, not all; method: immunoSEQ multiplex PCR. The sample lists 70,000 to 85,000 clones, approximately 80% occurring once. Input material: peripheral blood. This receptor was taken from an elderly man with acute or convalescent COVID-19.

The CDR3 region is CASSLQGDNTEAFF. The CDR3 nucleotides read TGTGCCAGCAGCCTACAGGGAGACAACACTGAAGCTTTCTTT. The chain recombines TRBV11-3 with TRBJ1-1; possible D gene TRBD1, 6 bases. V was pared by 5 bases and J by 2 bases, with 12 bases between. There are 14 residues in the CDR3. Germline CDR1 SGHNT, CDR2 YENEEA.